The next 21 T cell receptor beta chains were all read from a single sample in a study of T cells in Graves' hyperthyroidism and ophthalmopathy. Amplified regions were TCR beta CDR3 sequences from RNA transcripts. First-round RT-PCR of the TCR CDR3 relied on the HTBI primer set. TCRdb called the multiplex PCR reads again in MiXCR, with one record for every CDR3 protein. Of under 400,000 distinct CDR3 sequences listed, roughly an eighth are singletons. The sequencing input was blood. These receptors were collected from a woman aged 18 to 35 with Graves' hyperthyroidism.

This chain uses TRBV5-1 with TRBJ2-5; a possible D gene is TRBD1 (5 bases). This CDR3 is 13 amino acids long. V was cut by 4 bases and J by 3 bases, with 10 bases left in between. Looked up from germline, CDR1 is SGHRS and CDR2 is YFSETQ. CDR3 in DNA: TGCGCCAGCAGCGGTGTCAGGGAAGAGACCCAGTACTTC. It is translated as CASSGVREETQYF.

V and J are TRBV9 and TRBJ2-2; D might be TRBD1 or TRBD2, each matching 5 bases. CDR1 SGDLS and CDR2 YYNGEE come from the germline V gene. There are 14 residues in the CDR3. The V end was cut by 3 bases, the J end by 7 bases, with 13 bases between. CDR3 DNA sequence: TGTGCCAGCAGCGGTCGGGGCGTTGGCGGGGAGCTGTTTTTT. Its protein product is CASSGRGVGGELFF.

This clonotype was seen ten or more times. This chain connects TRBV11-1 to TRBJ2-1, with 13 nucleotides matching TRBD2. Germline V CDR1 and CDR2: SGHAT, FQDESV (reference sequence). The V and J ends lost 0 bases and 10 bases, in that order; junction bases with no gene match: 6. The CDR3 runs 16 residues. The CDR3 sequence: CASSLARLAGGREQFF. The CDR3 DNA is TGTGCCAGCAGCTTAGCCCGACTAGCGGGAGGCCGAGAGCAGTTCTTC. The full variable domain, its missing parts supplied by reference TRBV11-1 and TRBJ2-1, is EAEVAQSPRYKITEKSQAVAFWCDPISGHATLYWYRQILGQGPELLVQFQDESVVDDSQLPKDRFSAERLKGVDSTLKIQPAELGDSAMYLCASSLARLAGGREQFFGPGTRLTVL.

This clonotype was picked up many times. This chain joins TRBV2 and TRBJ2-7, with 7 nucleotides matching TRBD2. The CDR3 covers 15 residues. V was clipped by 1 base and J by 5 bases; unmatched bases: 8. Germline CDR1 SNHLY, CDR2 FYNNEI. CDR3: CASSEDGASGNEQYF. The CDR3, as DNA: TGTGCCAGCAGTGAAGATGGGGCTAGCGGCAACGAGCAGTACTTC.

A note on this clonotype: This may be a read error: a much more frequent sequence differs by one nucleotide. The chain joins TRBV18 to TRBJ2-4; D may be TRBD1 (6 bases). Trimming pared 6 bases from V and 8 bases from J, leaving 20 bases between. The CDR3 is 15 amino acids. The V gene's germline CDR1 is KGHSH and CDR2 LQKENI. The CDR3 sequence is CASSFRDMGTYIQYF. CDR3 bases: TGTGCCAGCTCGTTTCGGGACATGGGCACATACATTCAGTACTTC.

This clonotype was seen ten or more times. The chain links TRBV12-3 or TRBV12-4 to TRBJ2-1; TRBD2 agrees at 12 bases. This CDR3 contains 15 residues. The V gene end was trimmed by 4 bases and the J gene end by 6 bases; junction bases not matched to a gene: 4. The CDR3 here is CASSSETSGGNEQFF. As DNA, the CDR3 is TGTGCCAGCAGTTCGGAGACTAGCGGGGGCAATGAGCAGTTCTTC.

The rearrangement links TRBV6-1 to TRBJ2-4; no clear D. Germline assignment: CDR1 MNHNS and CDR2 SASEGT. The CDR3 has 14 amino acids. V was pared by 9 bases and J by 2 bases, with 14 bases between. The CDR3: CASRQIGSKNIQYF. In DNA form, the CDR3 reads TGTGCCAGTAGGCAGATTGGGTCCAAAAACATTCAGTACTTC.

This clonotype was picked up a small number of times. The rearrangement links TRBV2 to TRBJ2-6; D is unresolved. There are 13 residues in the CDR3. Germline V gene sequence: CDR1 SNHLY, CDR2 FYNNEI. The V and J ends lost 9 bases and 4 bases respectively, with 10 bases between them. This CDR3 is CAREVSGANVLTF. The CDR3 DNA sequence: TGTGCCAGAGAAGTGAGCGGGGCCAACGTCCTGACTTTC.

This clonotype occurred many times. The chain is built from TRBV12-3 or TRBV12-4 and TRBJ2-7; a possible D gene is TRBD1 (5 bases). This CDR3 is 12 amino acids long. Trimming removed 5 bases at V and 4 bases at J, with 9 bases between. In DNA form, the CDR3 reads TGTGCCAGCAGTCCGACAGCTTACGAGCAGTACTTC. Translation gives CASSPTAYEQYF.

Many counts were recorded for this clonotype. This chain uses TRBV11-2 with TRBJ1-4; no definite D call. Looked up from germline, CDR1 is SGHAT and CDR2 is FQNNGV. The CDR3 runs 15 residues. V was trimmed by 3 bases and J by 4 bases, leaving 12 bases between them. CDR3 protein: CASSFSPDFNEKLFF. CDR3 bases: TGTGCCAGCAGCTTTTCCCCAGACTTTAATGAAAAACTGTTTTTT.

This clonotype was seen repeatedly, ten times or more. The chain employs TRBV20-1 and TRBJ2-7; D unresolved. Trimming pared 6 bases from V and 4 bases from J, leaving 13 bases between. This CDR3 region has 12 residues. Germline V gene lookup returns CDR1 DFQATT and CDR2 SNEGSKA (reference sequence). This chain's CDR3 is CSATPDLYEQYF. The CDR3 nucleotides are TGCAGTGCCACCCCAGATCTTTACGAGCAGTACTTC.

The table lists this clonotype with many counts. CDR3 sequence: CASSFGRAGSYEQYF. The DNA of the CDR3 is TGTGCCAGCAGCTTCGGTCGGGCAGGCTCCTACGAGCAGTACTTC. The chain uses TRBV28 and TRBJ2-7; D is uncertain. The CDR3 covers 15 residues. V lost 6 bases and J lost 0, with 15 bases in between. The germline V gene encodes CDR1 MDHEN and CDR2 SYDVKM.

This clonotype was counted ten times or more. The chain recombines TRBV28 with TRBJ2-5; 12 bases line up with TRBD2. This CDR3 region has 15 residues. V lost 5 bases and J lost 4; bases outside the gene matches: 5. Germline lookup yields CDR1 MDHEN and CDR2 SYDVKM. CDR3 in amino acids: CASSASGRVGETQYF. CDR3 DNA: TGTGCCAGCAGTGCTAGCGGGAGGGTTGGAGAGACCCAGTACTTC.

The V and J genes are TRBV4-3 and TRBJ2-6, with D perhaps matching TRBD1 (6 bases). This CDR3 is built from 19 residues. Germline CDR1 reads LGHNA; CDR2 reads YSLEER. V lost 0 bases, J lost 0 bases, and 15 bases lay in between. The CDR3 region is CASSQDQQGTTSGANVLTF. The CDR3 nucleotides are TGCGCCAGCAGCCAAGATCAGCAGGGGACAACCTCTGGGGCCAACGTCCTGACTTTC.

The chain is built from TRBV7-2 and TRBJ2-7; D not certain. Germline lookup yields CDR1 SGHTA and CDR2 FQGNSA. This CDR3 is 14 amino acids long. V was trimmed by 4 bases and J by 6 bases, leaving 16 bases between them. CDR3 residues: CASSSSSSFSEQYF. Written as DNA, the CDR3 is TGTGCCAGCAGCTCAAGTAGCTCGTTCAGCGAGCAGTACTTC.

Ten or more counts support this clonotype. The rearrangement uses TRBV6-1 and TRBJ1-3, with TRBD1 as a possible D gene (5 bases). Per the germline V gene, CDR1 is MNHNS and CDR2 is SASEGT. The CDR3 is 17 residues long. V dropped 6 bases and J dropped 4 bases, with 22 bases sitting between them. Here the CDR3 DNA reads TGTGCCAGCAGGCACTCCACGGGACGGATGACAGGAAACACCATATATTTT. This sequence encodes CASRHSTGRMTGNTIYF.

This clonotype has at least ten counts. The CDR3 is CASSPNRGSGQETQYF. In nucleotides, the CDR3 is TGTGCCAGCAGTCCCAATCGGGGTAGCGGACAAGAGACCCAGTACTTC. This chain links TRBV28 with TRBJ2-5; TRBD2 is a possible D gene (6 bases). Trimming pared 5 bases from V and 2 bases from J, leaving 18 bases between. The length of the CDR3 is 16 residues. CDR1 is MDHEN and CDR2 is SYDVKM in the germline V gene.

This chain uses TRBV11-1 with TRBJ2-5; tentative D call: TRBD2 (6 bases). The V and J ends lost 3 bases and 0 bases respectively, with 11 bases between them. Germline assignment: CDR1 SGHAT and CDR2 FQDESV (reference sequence). CDR3 size: 15 residues. The CDR3 DNA is TGTGCCAGCAGCTTTGCGGGACTGTACCAAGAGACCCAGTACTTC. Translating gives CASSFAGLYQETQYF.

This clonotype occurred many times. Relative to the germline gene, one junction end is altered; a read error may explain this. The CDR3 here is CASTLWGGASGRAPAYNEQFF. The CDR3 DNA reads as TGTGCCAGCACTTTATGGGGGGGCGCTAGCGGGAGGGCTCCGGCCTACAATGAGCAGTTCTTC. The chain has TRBV28 and TRBJ2-1; 12 bases agree with TRBD2. Germline V lookup: CDR1 MDHEN, CDR2 SYDVKM. The CDR3 is 21 amino acids.

The table lists this clonotype with many counts. The V call is TRBV24-1, the J call TRBJ2-5; 8 nucleotides agree with TRBD2. V lost 2 bases to trimming and J lost 5 bases; unmatched junction nucleotides: 6. The CDR3 loop spans 15 amino acids. Germline values: CDR1 KGHDR, CDR2 SFDVKD. CDR3 residues: CATSDYGGRQETQYF. The CDR3 DNA follows: TGTGCCACCAGTGATTACGGCGGGAGGCAGGAGACCCAGTACTTC.

This clonotype came up many times. The chain uses TRBV6-1 and TRBJ1-1; D perhaps matches TRBD1 (6 bases). This CDR3 is 14 amino acids long. Trimming cost V 6 bases and J 1 base, with 12 bases left between them. Germline V lookup: CDR1 MNHNS, CDR2 SASEGT. Written as DNA, the CDR3 is TGTGCCAGCAGCCGATGGGGACAGAACACTGAAGCTTTCTTT. It translates to CASSRWGQNTEAFF.